The T cell receptor beta chain described here comes from a study of T cells in Graves' hyperthyroidism and ophthalmopathy. Across the study: Before any treatment, at initial diagnosis, peripheral blood was collected. General study points: The model made its ophthalmopathy prediction, and onset followed a median around 6.5 months later. Peripheral blood also featured most of the thyroid clonotypes expanded above 0.001.

Hyperthyroidism was newly diagnosed in patients aged 18 to 65 (duration under 2 months). There were TCR beta CDR3 regions amplified from RNA transcripts. The TCR CDR3 first-round RT-PCR relied on the HTBI primer set. TCRdb reanalysed the multiplex PCR reads using MiXCR and keeps one entry per CDR3 protein. The sample holds around 700,000 distinct CDR3 sequences, 18% seen once. Trimming took 1 base from V and 7 from J, leaving 9 bases between them. The CDR3 length is 13 residues. Germline V gene sequence: CDR1 SGHRS, CDR2 YFSETQ. This clonotype has more than one count but fewer than ten. Its antigen is undetermined.

The sample comprised blood. The TCR sequence derives from a woman between 45 and 65 years old with Graves' hyperthyroidism that later progressed to Graves' ophthalmopathy. V gene TRBV5-1 combines with J gene TRBJ2-1; no clear D. The DNA of the CDR3 is TGCGCCAGCAGCTTGACCAGGCCGAATGAGCAGTTCTTC. The encoded protein is CASSLTRPNEQFF.